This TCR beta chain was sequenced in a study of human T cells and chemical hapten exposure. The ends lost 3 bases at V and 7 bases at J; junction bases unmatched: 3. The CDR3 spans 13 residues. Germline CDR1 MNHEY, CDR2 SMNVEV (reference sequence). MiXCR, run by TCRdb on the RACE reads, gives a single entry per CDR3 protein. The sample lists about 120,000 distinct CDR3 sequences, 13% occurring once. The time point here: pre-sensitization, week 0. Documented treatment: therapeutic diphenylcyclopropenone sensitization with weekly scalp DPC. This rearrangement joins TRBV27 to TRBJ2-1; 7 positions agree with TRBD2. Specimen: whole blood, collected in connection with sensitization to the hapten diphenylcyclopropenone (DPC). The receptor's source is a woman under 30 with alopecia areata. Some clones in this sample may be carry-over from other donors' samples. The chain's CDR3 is CASSFREGNEQFF. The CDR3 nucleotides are TGTGCCAGCAGTTTCAGGGAGGGGAATGAGCAGTTCTTC.